These 32 T cell receptor beta chains were sequenced from one sample in a study of cytomegalovirus exposure and HLA in healthy donors. PCR amplification relied on 60 Vbeta primers (plus 13 Jbeta primers). The data were produced by immunoSEQ multiplex PCR, yet TCRdb's version contains in-frame clones alone and is incomplete. The sample has 150,000 to 200,000 clones, approximately 80% seen once. The sequencing input was PBMCs. Every receptor here comes from a male donor in good health and CMV-seronegative.

The chain employs TRBV7-2 and TRBJ1-1; perhaps TRBD1 as D (6 bases). The CDR3 runs to 15 residues. The germline V gene encodes CDR1 SGHTA and CDR2 FQGNSA. V was trimmed by 0 bases and J by 4 bases, leaving 12 bases between them. The CDR3 sequence: CASSLAGLGGTEAFF. In nucleotides, the CDR3 is TGTGCCAGCAGCTTAGCGGGCCTAGGGGGCACTGAAGCTTTCTTT.

The chain carries TRBV18 and TRBJ2-7, with 15 positions matching TRBD2. This CDR3 has 18 amino acids. After removal of 2 bases from V and 5 bases from J, the junction contained 10 bases not matched to a gene. Per the germline V gene, CDR1 is KGHSH and CDR2 is LQKENI. The CDR3 sequence: CASSPSSGGTSGRNEQYF. The CDR3 DNA sequence: TGTGCCAGCTCACCATCCTCCGGCGGGACTAGCGGGAGGAACGAGCAGTACTTC.

This rearrangement joins TRBV15 to TRBJ1-1; 9 bases match TRBD1. The V segment lost 3 bases and the J segment 11 bases; nucleotides outside the gene matches: 4. The CDR3 totals 12 residues. Per germline, CDR1 LNHNV and CDR2 YYDKDF (reference sequence). DNA of the CDR3: TGTGCCACCAGCAGCCGACAGGGGGTGGCTTTCTTT. Protein: CATSSRQGVAFF.

This clone has a handful of counts. The chain couples TRBV30 to TRBJ1-6, with 8 bases that match TRBD1. Trimming at V came to 8 bases and at J to 4 bases, leaving 4 bases not matched to a gene. In germline, CDR1 is GTSNPN, CDR2 SVGIG (reference sequence). This CDR3 contains 13 residues. DNA for the CDR3: TGTGCCCGAAGACAGGGGTATAATTCACCCCTCCACTTT. The encoded protein is CARRQGYNSPLHF.

This clone was counted a single time. The rearrangement uses TRBV10-3 and TRBJ1-1; no firm D call. The CDR3 has 14 residues. Germline V gene sequence: CDR1 ENHRY, CDR2 SYGVKD. V was cut by 0 bases and J by 1 base, with 6 bases left in between. CDR3 coding DNA: TGTGCCATCAGTGAGTCGGTAGAGAACACTGAAGCTTTCTTT. It specifies CAISESVENTEAFF.

The rearrangement uses TRBV9 and TRBJ1-6; 9 bases fit TRBD1. The CDR3 runs 17 residues. The germline V gene encodes CDR1 SGDLS and CDR2 YYNGEE. Trimming removed 2 bases from V and 1 base from J; junction bases left unmatched: 4. The CDR3 loop is CASSVGQGKSYNSPLHF. The CDR3 DNA reads TGTGCCAGCAGCGTGGGACAGGGCAAGTCCTATAATTCACCCCTCCACTTT.

J is TRBJ2-1 and V is TRBV6-4; 8 bases are a match to TRBD1. CDR1 is MRHNA, CDR2 SNTAGT, per germline. V was clipped by 4 bases and J by 8 bases; unmatched bases: 7. The CDR3 has 14 amino acids. The CDR3 sequence: CASSVTQGADEQFF. CDR3 sequence (DNA): TGTGCCAGCAGTGTTACCCAGGGGGCGGATGAGCAGTTCTTC.

The chain employs TRBV19 and TRBJ1-5, with a possible D match to TRBD1 (5 bases). The CDR3 runs 12 residues. CDR1 is LNHDA and CDR2 is SQIVND in the germline V gene (reference sequence). Trimming removed 1 base at V and 8 bases at J, with 6 bases between. CDR3: CASSIAGKPQHF. The DNA of the CDR3 is TGTGCCAGTAGTATAGCAGGGAAGCCCCAGCATTTT.

The chain combines TRBV7-8 with TRBJ2-7; 7 bases are a match to TRBD1. V trimming: 1 base; J trimming: 3 bases; junction bases outside the gene matches: 6. This CDR3 has 15 amino acids. Looked up from germline, CDR1 is SGHVS and CDR2 is FQNEAQ. Here the CDR3 reads CASSLETGIYYEQYF. CDR3 DNA sequence: TGTGCCAGCAGCTTAGAGACAGGGATTTACTACGAGCAGTACTTC. The full variable domain, with the rest looked up from reference TRBV7-8 and TRBJ2-7, is GAGVSQSPRYKVAKRGQDVALRCDPISGHVSLFWYQQALGQGPEFLTYFQNEAQLDKSGLPSDRFFAERPEGSVSTLKIQRTQQEDSAVYLCASSLETGIYYEQYFGPGTRLTVT.

The chain couples TRBV5-1 to TRBJ2-1, with D unclear. The CDR3 has 13 amino acids. The V end lost 0 bases, the J end lost 5 bases, and 6 bases lay between the germline ends. Germline CDR1 and CDR2: SGHRS and YFSETQ. This chain's CDR3 is CASSLGSNNEQFF. For the CDR3, the DNA is TGCGCCAGCAGCTTGGGGAGTAACAATGAGCAGTTCTTC. Together with reference TRBV5-1 and TRBJ2-1, the CDR3 gives the full variable domain: KAGVTQTPRYLIKTRGQQVTLSCSPISGHRSVSWYQQTPGQGLQFLFEYFSETQRNKGNFPGRFSGRQFSNSRSEMNVSTLELGDSALYLCASSLGSNNEQFFGPGTRLTVL.

This chain joins TRBV6-6 and TRBJ2-5, with TRBD1 matching 9 bases. Near its end, the DNA agrees better with TRBJ2-7, so the J call may be wrong. There are 14 residues in the CDR3. Germline CDR1 is MNHNY and CDR2 is SVGAGI (reference sequence). CDR3 nucleotides: TGTGCCAGCAGTAATGGACAGGGGTGGTACGAGCAGTACTTC. Translating it yields CASSNGQGWYEQYF.

The CDR3 nucleotides read TGTGCCAGTAGTGTGCTAGCGGGAGTGGATACGCAGTATTTT. Encoded protein: CASSVLAGVDTQYF. The chain employs TRBV19 and TRBJ2-3; the match to TRBD2 covers 10 bases. This CDR3 is built from 14 residues. Germline V gene data show CDR1 as LNHDA and CDR2 as SQIVND (reference sequence). J gave up 6 bases and V 5 bases, and 5 bases lay outside the gene matches.

The CDR3 here is CASSFGEKLFF. In DNA, the CDR3 is TGTGCCAGCAGCTTCGGTGAAAAACTGTTTTTT. The chain joins TRBV11-2 to TRBJ1-4; D gene ambiguous. The CDR3 has 11 residues. Germline values: CDR1 SGHAT, CDR2 FQNNGV. V was shortened by 3 bases and J by 7 bases, with 3 bases between the two germline ends. The whole variable domain, filled in from reference TRBV11-2 and TRBJ1-4, reads EAGVAQSPRYKIIEKRQSVAFWCNPISGHATLYWYQQILGQGPKLLIQFQNNGVVDDSQLPKDRFSAERLKGVDSTLKIQPAKLEDSAVYLCASSFGEKLFFGSGTQLSVL.

The chain uses TRBV28 and TRBJ2-1, with TRBD2 matching over 11 bases. CDR1 and CDR2 (germline): MDHEN, SYDVKM. J gave up 12 bases and V 2 bases, and 30 bases lay outside the gene matches. The CDR3 is 22 residues long. The CDR3 protein is CASSLRYRRAFLAGGTVFAQFF. The CDR3 DNA reads TGTGCCAGCAGTTTAAGGTATCGTAGGGCTTTTCTAGCGGGAGGAACCGTCTTTGCGCAGTTCTTC.

The chain employs TRBV2 and TRBJ1-1; no reliable D call. The V and J ends lost 7 bases and 4 bases respectively, with 10 bases between them. The CDR3 covers 12 residues. Germline lookup yields CDR1 SNHLY and CDR2 FYNNEI. CDR3 nucleotide sequence: TGTGCCAGCAATTTACAGTTCACTGAAGCTTTCTTT. It encodes CASNLQFTEAFF.

The rearrangement joins TRBV7-6 to TRBJ1-6, with D tentatively TRBD1 (6 bases). From germline, CDR1 is SGHVS and CDR2 FNYEAQ. V was trimmed by 1 base and J by 5 bases, leaving 15 bases between them. The CDR3 is 17 residues long. The CDR3 loop is CASSLEHPGAHNSPLHF. CDR3 in DNA: TGTGCCAGCAGCTTAGAACACCCAGGGGCCCATAATTCACCCCTCCACTTT.

The table lists this clone with a count of one. The chain recombines TRBV21-1 with TRBJ2-3; TRBD2, the D gene given by the table, was not confirmed from the DNA. TRBV21-1 is recorded as a pseudogene. The CDR3 spans 16 residues. The CDR3 nucleotides are TGTGCCAGCACCATGACTGCCTTTTACCTCACAGATACGCAGTATTTT. It codes for CASTMTAFYLTDTQYF.

The V and J genes are TRBV19 and TRBJ1-2; TRBD1 might be the D (5 bases). CDR1 LNHDA and CDR2 SQIVND come from the germline V gene (reference sequence). The CDR3 has 13 amino acids. The V gene lost 5 bases and the J gene lost 3 bases, with 10 bases spanning the gap. Here the CDR3 reads CASSPDTDYGYTF. Here the CDR3 DNA reads TGTGCCAGTAGTCCGGACACCGACTATGGCTACACCTTC.

This clone was counted a few times. This chain connects TRBV6-4 to TRBJ2-2; 9 bases line up with TRBD1. Germline lookup yields CDR1 MRHNA and CDR2 SNTAGT. The V gene end was trimmed by 2 bases and the J gene end by 3 bases; junction bases not matched to a gene: 1. This CDR3 is built from 15 residues. CDR3 DNA sequence: TGTGCCAGCAGTGACGGGGACAGGGACACCGGGGAGCTGTTTTTT. This sequence encodes CASSDGDRDTGELFF.

This clone has just one count. J is TRBJ1-5 and V is TRBV28, with TRBD1 matching over 8 bases. The CDR3 totals 15 residues. CDR1 MDHEN and CDR2 SYDVKM come from the germline V gene. J lost 2 bases, V lost 6 bases, and 6 bases had no gene match. The CDR3 DNA reads TGTGCCAGCAGCCCCGGACAGGGAGGCAATCAGCCCCAGCATTTT. This codes for CASSPGQGGNQPQHF. Full variable domain (rest looked up from reference TRBV28 and TRBJ1-5): DVKVTQSSRYLVKRTGEKVFLECVQDMDHENMFWYRQDPGLGLRLIYFSYDVKMKEKGDIPEGYSVSREKKERFSLILESASTNQTSMYLCASSPGQGGNQPQHFGDGTRLSIL.

The V and J genes are TRBV2 and TRBJ2-2; 8 nucleotides align to TRBD1. The CDR3 is made up of 15 amino acids. CDR1 and CDR2 from the germline V gene are SNHLY and FYNNEI. Losses at the gene ends were 6 bases for V and 2 bases for J; bases not matched to a gene: 5. CDR3 nucleotides: TGTGCCAGCAGATGGACAGGGTCTAACACCGGGGAGCTGTTTTTT. This encodes CASRWTGSNTGELFF.

This chain joins TRBV29-1 and TRBJ1-3; the D is unclear. CDR1 SQVTM and CDR2 ANQGSEA come from the germline V gene. The CDR3 has 12 amino acids. Trimming stripped 7 bases from V and 2 bases from J, with 9 bases between. The CDR3 sequence is CSAQAPGNTIYF. DNA of the CDR3: TGCAGCGCCCAGGCCCCTGGAAACACCATATATTTT.

The CDR3 DNA is TGTGCCAGCAGTTACTCGATGGGACATAACACTGAAGCTTTCTTT. Translation: CASSYSMGHNTEAFF. The rearrangement joins TRBV6-5 to TRBJ1-1; tentatively, D is TRBD1 (6 bases). Germline V gene lookup returns CDR1 MNHEY and CDR2 SVGAGI. The CDR3 consists of 15 residues. The ends were cut back, 0 bases at V and 2 bases at J, with 10 bases in the middle.

The chain has TRBV6-5 and TRBJ2-2; D might be TRBD1 (6 bases). V was clipped by 9 bases and J by 0 bases, with 14 bases between them. CDR3 length equals 15 residues. Germline CDR1 is MNHEY and CDR2 is SVGAGI. The CDR3 region has the DNA TGTGCCAGTCTAATGACAGGCGCGAACACCGGGGAGCTGTTTTTT. As protein: CASLMTGANTGELFF.

This clone was found a few times. The gene calls are TRBV7-9 and TRBJ2-6; TRBD1 matches at 8 bases. With 5 bases clipped from V and 1 base from J, the junction kept 7 bases outside the gene matches. This CDR3 region has 17 residues. Germline V lookup: CDR1 SEHNR, CDR2 FQNEAQ (reference sequence). The CDR3 nucleotides are TGTGCCAGCAGCCCCCGGACAGGGAGGTCTGGGGCCAACGTCCTGACTTTC. This gives the protein CASSPRTGRSGANVLTF. The full variable domain, in which reference TRBV7-9 and TRBJ2-6 provide the parts outside the CDR3, is DTGVSQNPRHKITKRGQNVTFRCDPISEHNRLYWYRQTLGQGPEFLTYFQNEAQLEKSRLLSDRFSAERPKGSFSTLEIQRTEQGDSAMYLCASSPRTGRSGANVLTFGAGSRLTVL.

The V and J genes are TRBV9 and TRBJ1-1; the match to TRBD1 covers 10 bases. The CDR3 extends over 15 amino acids. Germline loops: CDR1 SGDLS, CDR2 YYNGEE. The trim removed 4 bases at V and 2 bases at J, leaving 5 bases unmatched. CDR3 bases: TGTGCCAGCAGCAGACAGGGGGCGGCTAACACTGAAGCTTTCTTT. Its translation is CASSRQGAANTEAFF.

The chain links TRBV18 to TRBJ1-6; 7 positions match TRBD1. The length of the CDR3 is 17 residues. Germline V gene lookup returns CDR1 KGHSH and CDR2 LQKENI. J gave up 0 bases and V 3 bases, and 5 bases lay outside the gene matches. CDR3 DNA: TGTGCCAGCTCACCTCGACAGGGCAGCTCCTATAATTCACCCCTCCACTTT. Its translation: CASSPRQGSSYNSPLHF.

The J gene is TRBJ2-7, the V gene TRBV5-5; 11 nucleotides line up with TRBD1. Germline-derived CDR1 and CDR2 are SGHKS and YYEKEE (reference sequence). CDR3 length equals 15 residues. After removal of 4 bases from V and 6 bases from J, the junction contained 9 bases not matched to a gene. CDR3 nucleotides: TGTGCCAGCAGCCCCAGGGACAGGGGGGAGACCGAGCAGTACTTC. It translates to CASSPRDRGETEQYF. The entire variable domain, with the rest obtained from reference TRBV5-5 and TRBJ2-7, is as follows: DAGVTQSPTHLIKTRGQQVTLRCSPISGHKSVSWYQQVLGQGPQFIFQYYEKEERGRGNFPDRFSARQFPNYSSELNVNALLLGDSALYLCASSPRDRGETEQYFGPGTRLTVT.

This clone came up a few times. This chain connects TRBV29-1 to TRBJ2-1, with 10 bases identical to TRBD2. Trimming at V came to 7 bases and at J to 4 bases, leaving 4 bases not matched to a gene. The CDR3 extends over 13 amino acids. Germline lookup yields CDR1 SQVTM and CDR2 ANQGSEA. The CDR3: CSGKRGGYNEQFF. CDR3 bases: TGCAGCGGCAAGCGGGGGGGATACAATGAGCAGTTCTTC.

The chain employs TRBV2 and TRBJ2-5, with D maybe TRBD2 (5 bases). The germline CDR1 and CDR2 sequences are SNHLY and FYNNEI. The V gene lost 6 bases and the J gene lost 1 base, with 12 bases spanning the gap. The CDR3 sequence is 14 residues long. CDR3 in DNA: TGTGCCAGCAGCCCAGCGGAGCCCCAAGAGACCCAGTACTTC. Amino acids: CASSPAEPQETQYF.

The chain recombines TRBV20-1 with TRBJ1-1; D gene unclear. The CDR3 is made up of 11 amino acids. Germline lookup yields CDR1 DFQATT and CDR2 SNEGSKA (reference sequence). Trimming cost V 3 bases and J 2 bases, with 4 bases left between them. The CDR3: CSASSNTEAFF. Here the CDR3 DNA reads TGCAGTGCTAGTTCTAACACTGAAGCTTTCTTT.

To note about this clone: The same CDR3 is also encoded by other DNA sequences in this sample. J is TRBJ2-5 and V is TRBV19; D may be TRBD1 (6 bases). Germline values: CDR1 LNHDA, CDR2 SQIVND (reference sequence). This CDR3 comprises 13 residues. Between the trimmed V and J ends, which lost 6 bases and 3 bases, there was a span of 11 bases. CDR3 amino acids: CASSLDREETQYF. CDR3 bases: TGTGCCAGTAGCTTGGACAGAGAAGAGACCCAGTACTTC.